The present T cell receptor (beta chain) was sequenced within a study of early T cells in non-severe SARS-CoV-2 infection. Each single cDNA molecule received a unique molecular identifier. TCRdb fed the 5' RACE reads into MiXCR, producing one record per CDR3 protein. This sample has 95,000 to 100,000 distinct CDR3 sequences, with about 10% found just once. This clonotype was counted only a few times. Relative to the germline gene, one junction end is altered; a read error may explain this. This CDR3 contains 15 residues. Looked up from germline, CDR1 is SGHTA and CDR2 is FQGNSA. The sequencing sample was made of whole blood. This TCR came from an adult who was a healthcare worker with PCR-confirmed SARS-CoV-2 infection or an uninfected control (not recorded which). V is TRBV7-2 and J is TRBJ2-7, with 7 bases matching TRBD2. CDR3 DNA sequence: TGTGCCAGCAGCTTCTCGGGGGGTCCCTCCCACGAGCAGTACTTC. This sequence encodes CASSFSGGPSHEQYF.